This T cell receptor (beta chain) comes out of a study of blood T cell repertoires in COVID-19 (dated by TCRdb to 2018 to 2021). In the study overall: Samples covering the acute and convalescent phases of COVID-19 were provided by collaborators in the United States, Italy and Spain. The material from the prospective study consisted of cDNA or gDNA derived from T cells, B-cell-depleted T cells, or PBMCs. The dataset comprised deeply sampled blood TCRbeta repertoires from subjects exposed to, actively infected with, or recovered from COVID-19. The repertoires were made available in a free public database intended to serve as a resource for research on the immune response to SARS-CoV-2. Samples were obtained from the ongoing ImmuneRACE study (first 160 participants) and from over 1,000 subjects provided by 6 global collaborators. A de-identified subject ID, COVID-19 status, age in years and sex were almost always included in the sample metadata. Where available, HLA class I and class II types were taken from metadata supplied by the sample provider and were not determined by assay-based typing.

This clone has only a few counts. No antigen is known for it. It has no much larger one-base neighbor in the sample; base qualities were not kept. TCRbeta CDR3 regions were amplified from genomic DNA by means of the immunoSEQ Assay, a bias-controlled multiplex PCR. Per the authors' processing: The number of nucleated cells in each sample was estimated from the amplification of reference gene primers within the assay. Sequence reads were collapsed and filtered to measure the absolute abundance of every unique TCRbeta CDR3 rearrangement. Productive Simpson clonality was computed per sample as the square root of Simpson's diversity index over productive rearrangements. Not all clones reach the TCRdb copy of this immuneACCESS table, which keeps in-frame sequences only. Checked studies attribute under half of the gap to unresolved V genes and leave the rest unexplained. V, J and clone size reflect that table, while D and trimming were determined from the DNA. This sample is represented by about 120,000 clones; 75% to 80% of them were singletons. Together, the top ten hold over 7% of the sample.

The CDR3 contains 14 residues, cysteine and phenylalanine counted. The CDR3 DNA has 42 bases and is translated from base 1. Based on the germline V gene (reference sequence), the CDR1 and CDR2 sequences are SGHNT and YYREEE. V lost 2 bases and J lost 2 bases; the stretch between them is 11 bases long. Collaborating institutions collected whole blood in K2EDTA tubes following their own protocols. For TCRbeta analysis, collaborators shipped samples as frozen whole blood, isolated PBMCs, or DNA extracted from either of those sample types. On the study overall, not on this receptor specifically: Clinical and demographic metadata were provided uncurated, with the amount varying by source and participant.

The chain is made from TRBV5-4 and TRBJ2-7, with the D gene call left open. Sequencing was done on a sample of peripheral blood. This clonotype was sampled from a human donor in a cohort sampled during active COVID-19. At the DNA level, the sequence is TGTGCCAGCAGCTTTGGTAACAGCACCTACGAGCAGTACTTC. The encoded protein is CASSFGNSTYEQYF.